The clone carrying this T cell receptor (beta chain) turned up a few times. The antigen is undetermined. The study amplified TCR beta CDR3 regions using RNA transcripts. HTBI primers served in a first-round RT-PCR, which a second-round multiplex PCR followed. MiXCR, applied by TCRdb to the multiplex PCR reads, yields one record per CDR3 protein. The sample has about 220,000 distinct CDR3 sequences; about 22% are singletons. The data were obtained in a study of Graves' ophthalmopathy and Graves' hyperthyroidism. The study, taken as a whole, reports: Blood was where most expanded thyroid clonotypes above 0.001 frequency also turned up.

The study excluded patients with other autoimmune diseases, uncontrolled infections, pregnancy or lactation. The sample comprised peripheral blood. This receptor was obtained from a woman aged 45-65 years with Graves' ophthalmopathy.

The CDR3 loop reads CASSPVGGETQYF. The CDR3 DNA sequence: TGTGCCAGCTCACCGGTAGGCGGGGAGACCCAGTACTTC. The chain has TRBV18 and TRBJ2-5, with D perhaps matching TRBD2 (5 bases). Germline V gene sequence: CDR1 KGHSH, CDR2 LQKENI. Deletions cut 3 bases from V and 5 bases from J, with 10 bases between. There are 13 residues in the CDR3.